The clone carrying this T cell receptor beta chain was seen a few times. Its antigen remains unidentified. This sample was taken from a study of PD-L1 blockade in urothelial cancer. At the level of the study: Each participant's history included 0 to 3 prior chemotherapy regimens. The analyses of blood took place 3 weeks (second dose) and 6 weeks after treatment start.

Study results and limitations: Below-median blood TCR clonality before treatment forecast better survival.

The CDR3 spans 16 residues. Germline assignment: CDR1 MDHEN and CDR2 SYDVKM. V lost 1 base and J lost 2, with 13 bases in between. Sequencing was performed with immunoSEQ multiplex PCR; in TCRdb, only in-frame clones are kept and a portion is missing. The table has 30,000 or so clones, approximately 79% seen once. The chain links TRBV28 to TRBJ2-3; TRBD2 might be the D (6 bases). The sample consisted of PBMCs, taken around atezolizumab (anti-PD-L1) treatment. This receptor was identified in a man between 45 and 60 years old with urothelial cancer. The CDR3 reads CASSLFGGLYTDTQYF. The DNA for the CDR3 is TGTGCCAGCAGTTTATTTGGGGGGTTATACACAGATACGCAGTATTTT.